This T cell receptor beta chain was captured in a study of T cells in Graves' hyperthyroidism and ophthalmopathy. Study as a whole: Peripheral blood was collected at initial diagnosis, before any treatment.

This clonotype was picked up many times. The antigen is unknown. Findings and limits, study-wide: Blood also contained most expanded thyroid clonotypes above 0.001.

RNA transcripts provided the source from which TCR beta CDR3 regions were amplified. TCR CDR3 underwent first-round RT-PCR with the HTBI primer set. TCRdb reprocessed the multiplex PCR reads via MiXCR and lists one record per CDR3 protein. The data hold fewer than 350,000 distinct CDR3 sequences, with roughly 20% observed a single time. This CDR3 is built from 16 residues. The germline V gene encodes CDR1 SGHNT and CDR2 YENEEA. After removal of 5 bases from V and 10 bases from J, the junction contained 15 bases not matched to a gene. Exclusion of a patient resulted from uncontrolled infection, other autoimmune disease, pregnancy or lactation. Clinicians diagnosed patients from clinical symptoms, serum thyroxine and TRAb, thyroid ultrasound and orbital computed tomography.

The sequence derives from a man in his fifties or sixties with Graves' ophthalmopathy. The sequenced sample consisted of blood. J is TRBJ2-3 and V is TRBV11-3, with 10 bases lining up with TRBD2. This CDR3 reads CASSEWTGRTSGAQYF. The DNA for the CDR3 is TGTGCCAGCAGCGAGTGGACAGGACGGACTAGCGGAGCGCAGTATTTT. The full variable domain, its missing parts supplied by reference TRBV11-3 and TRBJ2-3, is EAGVVQSPRYKIIEKKQPVAFWCNPISGHNTLYWYLQNLGQGPELLIRYENEEAVDDSQLPKDRFSAERLKGVDSTLKIQPAELGDSAVYLCASSEWTGRTSGAQYFGPGTRLTVL.